This T cell receptor beta chain was found in a study of T cell changes during pregnancy in multiple sclerosis. Using immunoSEQ multiplex PCR, the repertoire was profiled, and TCRdb retains in-frame clones only, with some absent. In the table there are about 59,000 clones, roughly 94% of which are singletons. V shed 1 base and J shed 8 bases, with 11 bases lying between them. This CDR3 has 12 residues. Germline V gene data show CDR1 as SQVTM and CDR2 as ANQGSEA. The sample consisted of CD8+ T cells from peripheral blood mononuclear cells, taken after pregnancy. The chain links TRBV29-1 to TRBJ1-2; D gene unclear. The source is a female donor with multiple sclerosis, enrolled in a pregnancy study. The CDR3 bases are TGCAGCGTTGAAGGAGCGCGAGGAGGCTACACCTTC. It yields the protein CSVEGARGGYTF.